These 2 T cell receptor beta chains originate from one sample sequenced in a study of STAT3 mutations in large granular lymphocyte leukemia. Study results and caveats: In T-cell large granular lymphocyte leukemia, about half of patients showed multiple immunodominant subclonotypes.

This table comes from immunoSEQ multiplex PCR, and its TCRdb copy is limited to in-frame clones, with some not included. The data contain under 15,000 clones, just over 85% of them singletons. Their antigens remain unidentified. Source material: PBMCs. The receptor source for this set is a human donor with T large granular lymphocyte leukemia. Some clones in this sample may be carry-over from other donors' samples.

CDR3 bases: TGTGCCAGCAGTGAACCCTGGGGGAGAGCAGGGAAAGATGGCTACACCTTC. Its translation is CASSEPWGRAGKDGYTF. V and J are TRBV6-1 and TRBJ1-2; maybe TRBD1 (5 bases). V gave up 2 bases and J gave up 6 bases, with 22 bases separating them. The CDR3 spans 17 residues. Germline CDR1 is MNHNS and CDR2 is SASEGT.

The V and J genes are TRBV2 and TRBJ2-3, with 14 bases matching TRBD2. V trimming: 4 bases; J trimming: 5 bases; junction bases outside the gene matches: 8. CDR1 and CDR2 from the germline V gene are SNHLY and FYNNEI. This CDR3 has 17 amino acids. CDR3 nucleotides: TGTGCCAGCAGTGTGCAGACTAGCGGGGGGGTGAAAGATACGCAGTATTTT. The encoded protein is CASSVQTSGGVKDTQYF.